This TCR beta chain was profiled in a study of blood T cell repertoires in COVID-19. Study overall: The origin of the acute and convalescent COVID-19 samples was the United States, Italy and Spain. T cells, B-cell-depleted T cells, or PBMCs supplied cDNA or gDNA.

In the original workflow: How many nucleated cells were present was estimated from reference gene primer amplification. The protocol was immunoSEQ multiplex PCR, while the TCRdb copy is restricted to in-frame clones and leaves out a portion. V, J and clone size derive from that table, while D and trimming were established from the DNA sequence. Of about 160,000 clones in the sample, approximately 82% were seen once. The sample was peripheral blood. The TCR originated in a woman of 80 years or more with acute or convalescent COVID-19.

The CDR3 DNA is TGCGCCAGCCCCGTAAGAGGTCAGCCCCAGCATTTT. Translated, it gives CASPVRGQPQHF. The chain has TRBV10-1 and TRBJ1-5; D gene unclear. V was clipped by 8 bases and J by 6 bases, with 11 bases between them. The CDR3 has 12 residues. CDR1 is WNHNN and CDR2 is SYGVQD in the germline V gene (reference sequence).